These 31 T cell receptor beta chains came from one sample sequenced in a study of cytomegalovirus exposure and HLA in healthy donors. It was with 60 Vbeta and 13 Jbeta primers that the PCR ran. The repertoire was sequenced with immunoSEQ multiplex PCR; TCRdb's copy has only in-frame clones and lacks some. This sample lists tens of thousands of clones; its ten largest clones have about 16%. The specimen sequenced was PBMCs. These receptors were obtained from a man aged 50-60 years in good health and CMV-seropositive.

This chain links TRBV2 with TRBJ2-7; TRBD2 matches 12 bases. J gave up 0 bases and V 2 bases, and 8 bases lay outside the gene matches. Per the germline V gene, CDR1 is SNHLY and CDR2 is FYNNEI. CDR3 length equals 18 residues. The CDR3 coding sequence is TGTGCCAGCAGTGAATCGCTAGCGGGAGGGATAAACTCCTACGAGCAGTACGTC. This translates into CASSESLAGGINSYEQYV.

The J gene is TRBJ2-1, the V gene TRBV25-1; TRBD1 matches 7 bases. The CDR3 length is 13 residues. V shed 10 bases and J 4 bases; nucleotides not matched to a gene: 7. Looked up from germline, CDR1 is MGHDK and CDR2 is SYGVNS. This CDR3 reads CATDGTAYNEQFF. CDR3 coding DNA: TGTGCCACTGACGGGACAGCTTACAATGAGCAGTTCTTC.

The CDR3 loop reads CASSQYLRLAQFF. In DNA form, the CDR3 reads TGCGCCAGCAGCCAATACCTCCGACTAGCGCAGTTCTTC. This chain uses TRBV4-3 with TRBJ2-1; 7 bases match TRBD2. This CDR3 is 13 amino acids long. Germline CDR1 reads LGHNA; CDR2 reads YSLEER. V trimming: 2 bases; J trimming: 12 bases; junction bases outside the gene matches: 7.

The genes are TRBV5-1 and TRBJ2-7; D is unclear. CDR1 SGHRS and CDR2 YFSETQ come from the germline V gene. The CDR3 is 16 residues long. V was pared by 2 bases and J by 3 bases, with 18 bases between. As DNA, the CDR3 is TGCGCCAGCAGCTTTCTCCCGGGTGGATCCCGCTACGAGCAGTACTTC. Its protein is CASSFLPGGSRYEQYF.

The chain links TRBV21-1 to TRBJ1-5; TRBD1, the table's D call, was not compared with the DNA. TRBV21-1 is annotated as a pseudogene. CDR3 length equals 17 residues. CDR3 in amino acids: CASSKRAGKHRNQPQHF. In DNA, the CDR3 is TGTGCCAGCAGCAAAAGGGCAGGGAAGCATCGTAATCAGCCCCAGCATTTT.

The chain has TRBV10-3 and TRBJ2-1, with 10 bases aligning to TRBD1. V was clipped by 10 bases and J by 8 bases; unmatched bases: 11. The germline gives CDR1 ENHRY, CDR2 SYGVKD. The CDR3 covers 14 residues. The CDR3 here is CATRTGGQGDEQFF. The CDR3 region has the DNA TGTGCCACCCGGACAGGGGGTCAAGGTGATGAGCAGTTCTTC.

This rearrangement joins TRBV7-3 to TRBJ2-7, with 11 bases that match TRBD1. The germline gives CDR1 SGHTA, CDR2 FQGTGA. The CDR3 is 14 amino acids. Unmatched junction bases numbered 6, after V lost 4 bases and J lost 7 bases. In DNA form, the CDR3 reads TGTGCCAGCAGCTCCGGGACAGGGGGAACAGAGCAGTACTTC. Its translation: CASSSGTGGTEQYF. The variable domain in full, with the rest retrieved from reference TRBV7-3 and TRBJ2-7, is GAGVSQTPSNKVTEKGKYVELRCDPISGHTALYWYRQSLGQGPEFLIYFQGTGAADDSGLPNDRFFAVRPEGSVSTLKIQRTERGDSAVYLCASSSGTGGTEQYFGPGTRLTVT.

The rearrangement joins TRBV4-3 to TRBJ1-3; 7 nucleotides agree with TRBD1. The ends lost 4 bases at V and 8 bases at J; junction bases unmatched: 8. The CDR3 runs to 14 residues. Germline-derived CDR1 and CDR2 are LGHNA and YSLEER. The CDR3 sequence: CASSRGQPPDTIYF. For the CDR3, the DNA is TGCGCCAGCAGCCGGGGACAGCCCCCCGACACCATATATTTT.

The chain employs TRBV7-8 and TRBJ2-7, with 9 bases aligning to TRBD1. This CDR3 is built from 13 residues. The germline V gene has CDR1 SGHVS and CDR2 FQNEAQ. The V segment lost 5 bases and the J segment 13 bases; nucleotides outside the gene matches: 12. CDR3 in amino acids: CASSGSNTGQGYF. The CDR3 bases are TGTGCCAGCAGCGGGTCGAACACGGGACAGGGTTACTTC.

The chain couples TRBV2 to TRBJ2-3, with a tentative D call TRBD1 (6 bases). Germline assignment: CDR1 SNHLY and CDR2 FYNNEI. V was trimmed by 10 bases and J by 0 bases, leaving 11 bases between them. CDR3 size: 13 residues. CDR3 in amino acids: CATAGESTDTQYF. The CDR3 DNA reads as TGTGCCACGGCAGGGGAAAGCACAGATACGCAGTATTTT.

This chain joins TRBV11-3 and TRBJ2-5, with 7 nucleotides matching TRBD2. V lost 3 bases and J lost 7; bases outside the gene matches: 11. CDR3 length equals 15 residues. CDR1 and CDR2 from the germline V gene are SGHNT and YENEEA. The CDR3 DNA is TGTGCCAGCAGCTTCGGCGGGGGTGTAGTCCGGACCCAGTACTTC. Translation: CASSFGGGVVRTQYF.

The chain employs TRBV5-6 and TRBJ2-6; D is undetermined. The CDR3 is 14 residues long. The germline gives CDR1 SGHDT, CDR2 YYEEEE. The germline V and J ends were trimmed by 4 bases and 4 bases, with 9 bases remaining between them. This chain's CDR3 is CASSLKQGANVLTF. The CDR3 DNA reads TGTGCCAGCAGCCTCAAACAGGGGGCCAACGTCCTGACTTTC.

The chain employs TRBV9 and TRBJ1-1; possible D gene TRBD1, 6 bases. Per the germline V gene, CDR1 is SGDLS and CDR2 is YYNGEE. The CDR3 extends over 18 amino acids. The V end lost 4 bases, the J end lost 0 bases, and 22 bases lay between the germline ends. Here the CDR3 DNA reads TGTGCCAGCAGCCCACAAGGGGGTCAGATAGCCATGAACACTGAAGCTTTCTTT. Translated: CASSPQGGQIAMNTEAFF.

V usage is TRBV6-5 and J usage is TRBJ1-5; maybe TRBD1 (5 bases). CDR1 and CDR2 from the germline V gene are MNHEY and SVGAGI. This CDR3 is built from 16 residues. V lost 0 bases to trimming and J lost 3 bases, with 12 bases between them. CDR3: CASSYSEPGNNQPQHF. DNA for the CDR3: TGTGCCAGCAGTTACTCCGAACCAGGGAACAATCAGCCCCAGCATTTT.

The V call is TRBV6-1, the J call TRBJ1-2; 7 bases fit TRBD1. CDR1 and CDR2 from the germline V gene are MNHNS and SASEGT. The CDR3 is 13 residues long. The V gene end was trimmed by 5 bases and the J gene end by 8 bases; junction bases not matched to a gene: 8. The CDR3 region is CASSRDSGSGYTF. In DNA, the CDR3 is TGTGCCAGCAGTCGGGACAGTGGTTCGGGCTACACCTTC.

The chain employs TRBV6-5 and TRBJ1-5; D is possibly TRBD1 (6 bases). V was clipped by 0 bases and J by 4 bases, with 10 bases between them. The germline V gene has CDR1 MNHEY and CDR2 SVGAGI. The CDR3 runs to 15 residues. CDR3 region: CASSYSAQGNQPQHF. The CDR3 DNA sequence: TGTGCCAGCAGTTACTCGGCACAGGGAAATCAGCCCCAGCATTTT.

The rearrangement links TRBV27 to TRBJ2-1, with TRBD2 matching over 8 bases. Germline assignment: CDR1 MNHEY and CDR2 SMNVEV (reference sequence). This CDR3 has 16 residues. Germline trimming cut 3 bases from V and 3 bases from J; bases unmatched to any gene: 7. In nucleotides, the CDR3 is TGTGCCAGCAGTTTGGGAGGGGGGACTAGCTACAATGAGCAGTTCTTC. Its protein is CASSLGGGTSYNEQFF.

The chain has TRBV12-2 and TRBJ2-1; the D call in the table, TRBD1, was not verified against the DNA. TRBV12-2 is shown as a pseudogene. The CDR3 runs to 15 residues. The CDR3 protein is CASRFLGTRINEQFF. CDR3 DNA sequence: TGTGCAAGTCGCTTCCTCGGGACACGTATCAATGAGCAGTTCTTC.

The chain links TRBV6-5 to TRBJ2-1; D is perhaps TRBD2 (6 bases). The CDR3 consists of 15 residues. The V gene's germline CDR1 is MNHEY and CDR2 SVGAGI. Trimming left V 2 bases short and J 7 bases short, with 15 bases between. The CDR3 sequence: CASSYRRLDRNEQFF. CDR3 DNA sequence: TGTGCCAGCAGTTACCGCCGACTAGATCGAAATGAGCAGTTCTTC.

V is TRBV7-2 and J is TRBJ1-1; 8 bases line up with TRBD1. The CDR3 loop spans 15 amino acids. Trimming took 4 bases from V and 4 from J; bases not matched to a gene: 8. Germline assignment: CDR1 SGHTA and CDR2 FQGNSA. The CDR3 DNA sequence: TGTGCCAGCAGCTACCTGACAGGGGTGAGCACTGAAGCTTTCTTT. Translated, it gives CASSYLTGVSTEAFF.

The chain combines TRBV7-9 with TRBJ2-1, with TRBD2 matching over 7 bases. Germline V CDR1 and CDR2: SEHNR, FQNEAQ (reference sequence). The length of the CDR3 is 15 residues. The junction had 6 bases not matched to a gene; V was cut back by 0 bases and J by 7 bases. The CDR3 here is CASSLAGGPRNEQFF. The CDR3 DNA reads TGTGCCAGCAGCTTAGCGGGAGGGCCTCGTAATGAGCAGTTCTTC.

The chain has TRBV10-3 and TRBJ2-7, with D perhaps TRBD2 (5 bases). The CDR3 runs 16 residues. V lost 3 bases to trimming and J lost 9 bases, with 24 bases between them. The germline CDR1 and CDR2 sequences are ENHRY and SYGVKD. The CDR3 bases are TGTGCCATCAGTGAATCGAAAGGCCTACTCCATCGGGGGCAGTACTTC. It encodes CAISESKGLLHRGQYF.

The chain carries TRBV11-3 and TRBJ2-7; weak D call: TRBD2 (6 bases). CDR1 and CDR2 from the germline V gene are SGHNT and YENEEA. The CDR3 runs to 12 residues. V lost 5 bases and J 6 bases, leaving 11 bases between the germline ends. The CDR3 nucleotides read TGTGCCAGCAGCCGGGAGATTGGCGAGCAGTACTTC. Encoded protein: CASSREIGEQYF.

V usage is TRBV7-8 and J usage is TRBJ2-1; 11 nucleotides match TRBD2. V dropped 3 bases and J dropped 6; count of bases not matched to a gene: 4. The CDR3 covers 15 residues. Germline V gives CDR1 SGHVS, CDR2 FQNEAQ. CDR3 sequence: CASSLGLAALNEQFF. The CDR3, as DNA: TGTGCCAGCAGCTTGGGACTAGCGGCGCTCAATGAGCAGTTCTTC.

V gene TRBV7-2 combines with J gene TRBJ1-2; D perhaps matches TRBD1 (6 bases). CDR1 is SGHTA and CDR2 is FQGNSA in the germline V gene. Trimming took off 0 bases at V and 2 bases at J, with 10 bases between the two ends. There are 15 residues in the CDR3. CDR3 region: CASSLAVGTNYGYTF. The CDR3 DNA follows: TGTGCCAGCAGCTTAGCAGTGGGGACAAACTATGGCTACACCTTC.

The gene calls are TRBV5-4 and TRBJ2-4; 8 bases are a match to TRBD1. Trimming cost V 7 bases and J 3 bases; bases outside gene matches: 6. CDR1 is SGHNT and CDR2 is YYREEE in the germline V gene (reference sequence). The CDR3 loop spans 14 amino acids. The CDR3 DNA reads TGTGCCAGCCGCCCGGGACAGGACAAAAACATTCAGTACTTC. This translates into CASRPGQDKNIQYF.

This chain connects TRBV9 to TRBJ2-1; 8 nucleotides agree with TRBD2. The V segment lost 4 bases and the J segment 4 bases; nucleotides outside the gene matches: 7. This CDR3 is built from 15 residues. CDR1 and CDR2 (germline): SGDLS, YYNGEE. CDR3 coding DNA: TGTGCCAGCAGCCCCCTAGCGGGCGGGTACAATGAGCAGTTCTTC. The encoded protein is CASSPLAGGYNEQFF.

The V call is TRBV6-1, the J call TRBJ2-7; possibly TRBD1 for D (6 bases). Germline V gene data show CDR1 as MNHNS and CDR2 as SASEGT. This CDR3 is built from 13 residues. V was shortened by 6 bases and J by 7 bases, with 16 bases between the two germline ends. The CDR3 region is CASRAGALGEQYV. The CDR3 DNA sequence: TGTGCCAGCAGGGCAGGGGCCCTAGGGGAGCAGTACGTC.

The chain couples TRBV7-2 to TRBJ1-1; D uncertain. The CDR3 consists of 13 residues. Trimming removed 5 bases at V and 1 base at J, with 8 bases between. Germline CDR1 is SGHTA and CDR2 is FQGNSA. Written as DNA, the CDR3 is TGTGCCAGCAGCCAACAAAGGAACACTGAAGCTTTCTTT. Protein sequence: CASSQQRNTEAFF.

The V gene is TRBV21-1, the J gene TRBJ2-1; the table names TRBD2, a call not compared with the DNA. TRBV21-1 is a documented pseudogene. The CDR3 totals 13 residues. The CDR3: CASSQLARDEQFF. DNA of the CDR3: TGTGCCAGCAGCCAACTAGCCAGGGATGAGCAGTTCTTC.

The chain uses TRBV28 and TRBJ2-1, with D perhaps matching TRBD1 (7 bases). The CDR3 runs 16 residues. Trimming took off 4 bases at V and 6 bases at J, with 19 bases between the two ends. Germline V CDR1 and CDR2: MDHEN, SYDVKM. The CDR3 DNA sequence: TGTGCCAGCAGTTCGGGCGCGGGACAGTCTTTCAATGAGCAGTTCTTC. Protein product: CASSSGAGQSFNEQFF.